This paragraph covers one T cell receptor (beta chain) sequence. No antigen is known for it. No clone much larger than this one lies a single base away; base qualities are absent. Per the publication, the treatment or condition label means: live attenuated yellow fever vaccine strain. A standard Ficoll-Paque protocol was used to isolate PBMCs from peripheral blood. CD4 and CD8 T-cell fractions were isolated with Dynabeads CD4 and CD8 positive selection kits. TriZol was used to extract RNA from bulk PBMCs, from CD4 and CD8 fractions, and from dextramer-positive and dextramer-negative fractions. V is pared back by 3 bases and J by 3 bases, with 14 bases lying between the germline termini. Including cysteine and phenylalanine, the CDR3 has 15 amino acids. The DNA shown is the 45-base CDR3, in frame from base 1. CDR1 is given as MNHEY and CDR2 as SMNVEV, both from the germline V gene (reference sequence).

This sample was taken from a study of T cells after yellow fever vaccination (dated by TCRdb to between 2019 and 2020). For context, the study as a whole: Libraries from fractions with low cell numbers were prepared with the SMART-Seq v4 Ultra Low Input RNA kit. Bulk TCR alpha and beta repertoires were sequenced longitudinally to track T-cell clones before and after primary and booster YFV17D yellow fever vaccination. Blood was collected at multiple timepoints before and after primary and secondary immunization, and bulk PBMC replicates and cell subsets were isolated. Two healthy male donors, one aged 18 to 29 and one aged 30 to 40 years, were included in the cohort.

The instrument given in TCRdb is Illumina NovaSeq 6000. TCR cDNA was synthesized by 5'RACE template switching, through which a universal primer site and unique molecular identifiers were introduced. cDNA synthesis was primed from both the TCR alpha and TCR beta constant segments. Library amplification used two PCR steps, and the second PCR step added sample barcodes and sequencing adapters. Sequencing of the libraries was done on either Illumina HiSeq 2500 (2x100 bp) or NovaSeq (2x150 bp). The paper's data handling went like this. MIGEC handled demultiplexing of reads and collapsing into UMI consensus sequences, while MiXCR performed V(D)J alignment. Vaccine-responding clonotypes were identified with edgeR using replicate PBMC samples, with FDR below 0.01 and a log2 fold change above 5 up to day 15 being required. Each bulk clonotype was labeled CD4 or CD8 based on which sequenced repertoire, CD4 or CD8, contained the clonotype at higher abundance. The public reads were quality trimmed at Q25 with fastp and then assembled into clones with MiXCR by TCRdb, keeping productive beta chains. All rows with the same CDR3 protein become a single entry with the most common DNA and genes. The V and J calls and clone size are TCRdb's, not the authors'. This sample is represented by about 260,000 distinct CDR3 sequences; 5.2% of them were singletons. 2.5% to 4% of the sample is held by the ten biggest clonotypes.

Overall study outcomes, separate from this receptor: FACS-sorted repertoires could contain abundant contaminating clonotypes from the bulk population, so computational filtering was required. Only a couple of donors were included in the study, so the extent to which the findings can be generalized is limited. A small share of clonotypes occurred in both CD4 and CD8 compartments, likely arising from convergent recombination. The secondary T-cell response was weaker than the primary response but faster, peaking on day 5 instead of day 15. Most clones expanded after primary vaccination (around 96% of CD4 and over 80% of CD8) were re-detected after the booster, suggesting that broad memory maintenance occurred.

In this chain, TRBV27 is recombined with TRBJ1-1; the D gene cannot be named for sure. Here the sequenced sample was CD4+ T cells sorted from PBMCs, taken on the day of the yellow fever booster vaccination. The origin of this receptor is a man aged 18-30 years who received the YFV17D yellow fever vaccine. CDR3 protein: CASSFLAAGDTEAFF. The DNA sequence is given as TGTGCCAGCAGTTTCCTGGCGGCCGGTGACACTGAAGCTTTCTTT.